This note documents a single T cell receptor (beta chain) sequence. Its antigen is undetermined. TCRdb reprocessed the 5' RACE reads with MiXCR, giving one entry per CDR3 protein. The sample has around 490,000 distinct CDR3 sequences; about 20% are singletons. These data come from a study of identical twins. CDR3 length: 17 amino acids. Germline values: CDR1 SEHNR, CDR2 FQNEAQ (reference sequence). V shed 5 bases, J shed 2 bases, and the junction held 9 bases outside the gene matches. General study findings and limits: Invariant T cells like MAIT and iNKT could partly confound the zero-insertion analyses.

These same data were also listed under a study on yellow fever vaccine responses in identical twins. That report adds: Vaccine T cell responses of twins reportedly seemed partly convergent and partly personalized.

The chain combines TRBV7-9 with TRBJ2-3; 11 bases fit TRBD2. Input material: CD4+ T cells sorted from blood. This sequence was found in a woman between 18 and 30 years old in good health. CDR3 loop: CASSMPGLAVPTDTQYF. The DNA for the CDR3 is TGTGCCAGCAGCATGCCGGGACTAGCGGTACCCACAGATACGCAGTATTTT.